What follows are 24 T cell receptor beta chains derived from one specimen sequenced in a study of early stage breast cancer tumors. Data came from immunoSEQ multiplex PCR; TCRdb stores just in-frame clones and leaves some out. This sample has about 19,000 clones; about 83% occur once, and the top ten carry under 2%. Input material: blood. All receptors come from a person aged 65-85 years with breast cancer.

This clone occurred a few times. The gene calls are TRBV4-2 and TRBJ2-1, with D hard to call. V was cut by 2 bases and J by 8 bases, with 13 bases left in between. CDR3 size: 14 residues. Germline V gene lookup returns CDR1 LGHNA and CDR2 YNFKEQ. The CDR3 spells CASSQLAGGDEQFF. Written as DNA, the CDR3 is TGTGCCAGCAGCCAATTGGCTGGCGGCGATGAGCAGTTCTTC.

The chain has TRBV7-9 and TRBJ1-5; D is uncertain. CDR3 length: 14 residues. Trimming took off 4 bases at V and 1 base at J, with 8 bases between the two ends. Germline V gives CDR1 SEHNR, CDR2 FQNEAQ (reference sequence). The CDR3 protein is CASSSGESNQPQHF. The CDR3 bases are TGTGCCAGCAGCTCCGGAGAGAGCAATCAGCCCCAGCATTTT. Combining the CDR3 with reference TRBV7-9 and TRBJ1-5 gives the whole variable domain DTGVSQNPRHKITKRGQNVTFRCDPISEHNRLYWYRQTLGQGPEFLTYFQNEAQLEKSRLLSDRFSAERPKGSFSTLEIQRTEQGDSAMYLCASSSGESNQPQHFGDGTRLSIL.

V and J are TRBV30 and TRBJ1-4; TRBD1 matches at 7 bases. From germline, CDR1 is GTSNPN and CDR2 SVGIG (reference sequence). This CDR3 is built from 15 residues. V trimming: 5 bases; J trimming: 8 bases; junction bases outside the gene matches: 14. CDR3 amino acids: CAWSLPGQRGEKLFF. CDR3 coding DNA: TGTGCCTGGTCGCTCCCGGGACAGAGGGGAGAAAAACTGTTTTTT.

V is TRBV11-2 and J is TRBJ1-4; 7 bases fit TRBD1. This CDR3 is built from 16 residues. Germline trimming cut 5 bases from V and 0 bases from J; bases unmatched to any gene: 6. Germline V gene sequence: CDR1 SGHAT, CDR2 FQNNGV. The CDR3 protein is CASSLGTVATNEKLFF. DNA of the CDR3: TGTGCCAGCAGCCTCGGGACAGTCGCAACTAATGAAAAACTGTTTTTT.

This rearrangement joins TRBV6-5 to TRBJ2-1; 10 positions agree with TRBD2. The CDR3 sequence is 15 residues long. The germline gives CDR1 MNHEY, CDR2 SVGAGI. After removal of 3 bases from V and 8 bases from J, the junction contained 7 bases not matched to a gene. The CDR3 reads CASSYRGTSVDEQFF. The CDR3 nucleotides read TGTGCCAGCAGTTATAGGGGGACTAGCGTCGATGAGCAGTTCTTC.

The chain has TRBV28 and TRBJ2-7; 9 bases are a match to TRBD2. The germline V gene encodes CDR1 MDHEN and CDR2 SYDVKM. V lost 7 bases and J lost 6; bases outside the gene matches: 7. The CDR3 contains 13 residues. This CDR3 is CASTRLAAREQYF. CDR3 bases: TGTGCCAGCACCAGACTAGCGGCGCGCGAGCAGTACTTC.

The chain joins TRBV10-3 to TRBJ1-2; possibly TRBD1 for D (6 bases). Germline values: CDR1 ENHRY, CDR2 SYGVKD. The CDR3 sequence is 13 residues long. Trimming removed 1 base at V and 4 bases at J, with 7 bases between. The CDR3 sequence: CAISEFRGYGYTF. CDR3 sequence (DNA): TGTGCCATCAGTGAGTTCAGGGGCTATGGCTACACCTTC.

The genes are TRBV5-4 and TRBJ2-5; tentatively, D is TRBD2 (5 bases). The CDR3 sequence is 15 residues long. Between the trimmed V and J ends, which lost 4 bases and 5 bases, there was a span of 18 bases. Germline-derived CDR1 and CDR2 are SGHNT and YYREEE (reference sequence). The CDR3 here is CASSLPRSPGETQYF. CDR3 DNA: TGTGCCAGCAGCCTCCCTAGGAGTCCGGGGGAGACCCAGTACTTC.

To note about this clone: The junction departs from germline at one end; a sequencing error may be responsible. The chain has TRBV7-9 and TRBJ1-1; D may be TRBD1 (6 bases). This CDR3 contains 14 residues. Germline V gene data show CDR1 as SEHNR and CDR2 as FQNEAQ (reference sequence). This chain's CDR3 is CASSLGQLNTEAFF. CDR3 nucleotides: TGTGCCAGCAGTTTAGGACAGCTGAACACTGAAGCTTTCTTT.

This chain joins TRBV4-2 and TRBJ2-1; 10 bases map to TRBD2. The ends lost 2 bases at V and 0 bases at J; junction bases unmatched: 10. Germline V gene sequence: CDR1 LGHNA, CDR2 YNFKEQ. The CDR3 runs to 19 residues. CDR3 in amino acids: CASSQRASGGASSYNEQFF. The CDR3 coding sequence is TGTGCCAGCAGCCAAAGGGCTAGCGGGGGCGCCAGCTCCTACAATGAGCAGTTCTTC.

The chain is built from TRBV18 and TRBJ1-1; 10 nucleotides align to TRBD1. Germline values: CDR1 KGHSH, CDR2 LQKENI. J was trimmed by 3 bases and V by 4 bases; bases with no gene match: 5. The CDR3 is 15 residues long. The CDR3 is CASSQRQGAYTEAFF. DNA of the CDR3: TGTGCCAGCTCACAAAGACAGGGGGCATACACTGAAGCTTTCTTT.

The chain employs TRBV11-3 and TRBJ2-4; 11 nucleotides match TRBD1. CDR1 is SGHNT, CDR2 YENEEA, per germline. Trimming cost V 1 base and J 5 bases; bases outside gene matches: 4. This CDR3 region has 16 residues. The CDR3 loop is CASSLGGGQGENIQYF. CDR3 nucleotides: TGTGCCAGCAGCTTAGGCGGGGGACAGGGGGAAAACATTCAGTACTTC.

The genes are TRBV5-1 and TRBJ2-1; TRBD1 matches 7 bases. Germline-derived CDR1 and CDR2 are SGHRS and YFSETQ. CDR3 length equals 13 residues. Trimming took 4 bases from V and 6 from J; bases not matched to a gene: 4. CDR3 sequence (DNA): TGCGCCAGCAGCAAAGACAGGGTCAATGAGCAGTTCTTC. Translating it yields CASSKDRVNEQFF.

V usage is TRBV7-2 and J usage is TRBJ1-6, with D unresolved. The CDR3 is made up of 17 amino acids. The germline V gene has CDR1 SGHTA and CDR2 FQGNSA. The V and J ends lost 2 bases and 0 bases respectively, with 11 bases between them. In DNA, the CDR3 is TGTGCCAGCAGCTTATGGGCCAGTAGCTCCTATAATTCACCCCTCCACTTT. This translates into CASSLWASSSYNSPLHF.

J is TRBJ2-5 and V is TRBV19, with D possibly matching TRBD2 (7 bases). Trimming shortened V by 3 bases and J by 4 bases, and 12 bases separated the two germline ends. In germline, CDR1 is LNHDA, CDR2 SQIVND (reference sequence). This CDR3 contains 14 residues. CDR3 DNA sequence: TGTGCCAGTAGTATTCGCGGGGGCGGAGAGACCCAGTACTTC. As protein: CASSIRGGGETQYF.

This clone was seen a single time. This rearrangement joins TRBV18 to TRBJ2-1; 10 bases are shared with TRBD2. The J segment lost 2 bases and the V segment lost 2 bases, leaving 3 bases of the junction unmatched. Germline CDR1 reads KGHSH; CDR2 reads LQKENI. CDR3 length: 16 amino acids. The CDR3 DNA reads TGTGCCAGCTCACCATCCAGCGGGGGGGCCTACAATGAGCAGTTCTTC. It codes for CASSPSSGGAYNEQFF.

This clone was found a few times. The chain employs TRBV30 and TRBJ2-7, with D perhaps matching TRBD1 (5 bases). Germline lookup yields CDR1 GTSNPN and CDR2 SVGIG (reference sequence). Trimming shortened V by 3 bases and J by 3 bases, and 9 bases separated the two germline ends. CDR3 size: 12 residues. The CDR3: CAWRGRDYEQYF. The CDR3 bases are TGTGCCTGGAGGGGCAGGGACTACGAGCAGTACTTC.

This sequence joins TRBV5-1 and TRBJ2-7; weak D call: TRBD1 (5 bases). Germline lookup yields CDR1 SGHRS and CDR2 YFSETQ. The CDR3 spans 12 residues. Between the trimmed V and J ends, which lost 5 bases and 3 bases, there was a span of 9 bases. This chain's CDR3 is CASSTTGYEQYF. CDR3 DNA sequence: TGCGCCAGCAGTACTACAGGCTACGAGCAGTACTTC.

The chain couples TRBV14 to TRBJ1-1, with a possible D match to TRBD1 (6 bases). There are 14 residues in the CDR3. Germline V gene sequence: CDR1 SGHDN, CDR2 FVKESK. Trimming took 4 bases from V and 1 from J, leaving 10 bases between them. CDR3 sequence reads: CASSPGQQNTEAFF. In nucleotides, the CDR3 is TGTGCCAGCAGCCCAGGACAGCAGAACACTGAAGCTTTCTTT.

V usage is TRBV15 and J usage is TRBJ1-5; 8 nucleotides line up with TRBD1. The CDR3 has 15 residues. Trimming removed 0 bases from V and 5 bases from J; junction bases left unmatched: 3. Germline values: CDR1 LNHNV, CDR2 YYDKDF (reference sequence). The CDR3 reads CATSREGTGDQPQHF. CDR3 coding DNA: TGTGCCACCAGCAGAGAGGGGACAGGTGATCAGCCCCAGCATTTT.

This clone was seen only once. This chain links TRBV6-5 with TRBJ1-2; D perhaps matches TRBD1 (6 bases). The CDR3 has 15 amino acids. Trimming shortened V by 7 bases and J by 7 bases, and 22 bases separated the two germline ends. CDR1 and CDR2 (germline): MNHEY, SVGAGI. The CDR3 nucleotides read TGTGCCAGCAAAGCAGGAACCCCTCAAGGGGGTGGCTACACCTTC. Translating it yields CASKAGTPQGGGYTF.

The count of this clone is one. The chain combines TRBV6-1 with TRBJ1-5; D gene uncertain. V was shortened by 0 bases and J by 3 bases, with 9 bases between the two germline ends. Looked up from germline, CDR1 is MNHNS and CDR2 is SASEGT. This CDR3 is 15 amino acids long. The chain's CDR3 is CASSEASGVNQPQHF. CDR3 nucleotide sequence: TGTGCCAGCAGTGAAGCGAGTGGTGTCAATCAGCCCCAGCATTTT.

The chain combines TRBV5-1 with TRBJ1-4, with D possibly TRBD1 on 5 matching bases. This CDR3 has 14 amino acids. From germline, CDR1 is SGHRS and CDR2 YFSETQ. The ends were cut back, 0 bases at V and 5 bases at J, with 8 bases in the middle. CDR3 bases: TGCGCCAGCAGCTTGGGGGGCCCGAATGAAAAACTGTTTTTT. This gives the protein CASSLGGPNEKLFF.

This clone occurred once. The chain is built from TRBV11-2 and TRBJ1-6; D is unclear. This CDR3 is 13 amino acids long. Germline CDR1 is SGHAT and CDR2 is FQNNGV. The V gene lost 5 bases and the J gene lost 7 bases, with 9 bases spanning the gap. The CDR3 DNA follows: TGTGCCAGCAGCCCTGCCCTAAATTCACCCCTCCACTTT. As protein: CASSPALNSPLHF. The full variable domain, rest sourced from reference TRBV11-2 and TRBJ1-6, is EAGVAQSPRYKIIEKRQSVAFWCNPISGHATLYWYQQILGQGPKLLIQFQNNGVVDDSQLPKDRFSAERLKGVDSTLKIQPAKLEDSAVYLCASSPALNSPLHFGNGTRLTVT.